Below are 32 T cell receptor beta chains sequenced from a single sample in a study of T cell repertoires in cytomegalovirus infection. Via MiXCR, TCRdb re-called the reads, giving one row per CDR3 protein. This sample yields about 770,000 distinct CDR3 sequences, of which about 29% are seen a single time; under 15% belongs to the top ten. Antigens for these TCRs are unknown. The sample in question was cultured CD8+ T cells from PBMCs, obtained from culture after CMV antigen stimulation. Every receptor here comes from a human donor in good health (CMV status not recorded). Some clones in this sample may be carry-over from other donors' samples.

CDR3: CASSQLGYNEQFF. DNA for the CDR3: TGTGCCAGCAGCCAGCTAGGCTACAATGAGCAGTTCTTC. The chain carries TRBV27 and TRBJ2-1; D remains ambiguous. V lost 6 bases and J 3 bases, leaving 9 bases between the germline ends. The CDR3 has 13 residues. Germline V CDR1 and CDR2: MNHEY, SMNVEV (reference sequence).

This clonotype was detected only a few times. The chain has TRBV6-2 or TRBV6-3 and TRBJ1-1; weak D call: TRBD1 (6 bases). The germline V gene has CDR1 MNHEY and CDR2 SVGEGT. Trimming shortened V by 0 bases and J by 0 bases, and 8 bases separated the two germline ends. CDR3 length: 15 amino acids. The CDR3 protein is CASSYSGHLNTEAFF. Written as DNA, the CDR3 is TGTGCCAGCAGTTACTCGGGACATCTGAACACTGAAGCTTTCTTT.

CDR3: CASSLGGQEQYV. The CDR3 region has the DNA TGTGCCAGCAGCCTGGGGGGCCAGGAGCAGTACGTC. The chain employs TRBV11-2 and TRBJ2-7, with D perhaps matching TRBD1 or TRBD2 (6 bases each). The V gene lost 5 bases and the J gene lost 7 bases, with 12 bases spanning the gap. The CDR3 contains 12 residues. CDR1 is SGHAT and CDR2 is FQNNGV in the germline V gene.

There are a few counts of this clonotype. The chain uses TRBV7-9 and TRBJ1-1, with D possibly TRBD1 on 6 matching bases. From germline, CDR1 is SEHNR and CDR2 FQNEAQ (reference sequence). This CDR3 region has 16 residues. V lost 5 bases to trimming and J lost 3 bases, with 19 bases between them. The chain's CDR3 is CASSPQRGGVDTEAFF. Here the CDR3 DNA reads TGTGCCAGCAGCCCTCAACGGGGGGGCGTGGACACTGAAGCTTTCTTT. Full variable domain (rest looked up from reference TRBV7-9 and TRBJ1-1): DTGVSQNPRHKITKRGQNVTFRCDPISEHNRLYWYRQTLGQGPEFLTYFQNEAQLEKSRLLSDRFSAERPKGSFSTLEIQRTEQGDSAMYLCASSPQRGGVDTEAFFGQGTRLTVV.

The chain employs TRBV6-5 and TRBJ2-1; the match to TRBD1 covers 7 bases. Per germline, CDR1 MNHEY and CDR2 SVGAGI. The junction had 18 bases not matched to a gene; V was cut back by 5 bases and J by 5 bases. This CDR3 comprises 18 residues. CDR3 DNA sequence: TGTGCCAGCAGTATTAATATGGGACAGATCAGAAGTAACAATGAGCAGTTCTTC. The encoded protein is CASSINMGQIRSNNEQFF.

The chain links TRBV6-8 to TRBJ1-4; TRBD1 might be the D (5 bases). Looked up from germline, CDR1 is MNHGY and CDR2 is SAAAGT. The CDR3 is 13 residues long. The V and J ends lost 6 bases and 8 bases respectively, with 13 bases between them. CDR3 protein: CASRSRVREKLFF. CDR3 in DNA: TGTGCCAGCAGATCCAGGGTTCGGGAAAAACTGTTTTTT.

The chain employs TRBV15 and TRBJ1-1; the match to TRBD1 covers 9 bases. The trim removed 5 bases at V and 5 bases at J, leaving 9 bases unmatched. CDR1 is LNHNV, CDR2 YYDKDF, per germline (reference sequence). The CDR3 is 15 residues long. CDR3 sequence (DNA): TGTGCCACCAGCGGCCGGGACAGGGATTATACTGAAGCTTTCTTT. This encodes CATSGRDRDYTEAFF.

This clonotype turned up a few times. The chain employs TRBV24-1 and TRBJ2-1; TRBD2 is a possible D gene (5 bases). Trimming took off 5 bases at V and 7 bases at J, with 17 bases between the two ends. The CDR3 runs to 15 residues. CDR1 and CDR2 (germline): KGHDR, SFDVKD. The CDR3 here is CATSGEPASGNEQFF. CDR3 nucleotides: TGTGCCACCAGTGGGGAGCCAGCCTCTGGGAATGAGCAGTTCTTC.

This chain uses TRBV3-1 with TRBJ2-3; 7 bases map to TRBD2. With 0 bases clipped from V and 6 bases from J, the junction kept 9 bases outside the gene matches. Germline V lookup: CDR1 LGHDT, CDR2 YNNKEL (reference sequence). The CDR3 length is 16 residues. The CDR3 region is CASSQDGAGYTDTQYF. As DNA, the CDR3 is TGTGCCAGCAGCCAAGACGGAGCGGGGTATACGGATACGCAGTATTTT.

This clonotype was observed a single time. CDR3 amino acids: CSAMVLEGEAFF. CDR3 DNA: TGCAGTGCTATGGTGTTGGAAGGTGAAGCTTTCTTT. The chain joins TRBV20-1 to TRBJ1-1; D not resolved. Trimming shortened V by 4 bases and J by 7 bases, and 13 bases separated the two germline ends. This CDR3 has 12 amino acids. Germline V gives CDR1 DFQATT, CDR2 SNEGSKA (reference sequence).

This chain connects TRBV15 to TRBJ2-7, with 7 positions matching TRBD2. The CDR3 has 16 amino acids. Trimming took 0 bases from V and 4 from J; bases not matched to a gene: 9. CDR1 is LNHNV and CDR2 is YYDKDF in the germline V gene (reference sequence). The CDR3: CATSRDHFGGDYEQYF. In nucleotides, the CDR3 is TGTGCCACCAGCAGAGATCATTTTGGGGGGGATTACGAGCAGTACTTC.

This clonotype has a count of ten or more. The rearrangement uses TRBV20-1 and TRBJ1-3; no clear D. The CDR3 contains 15 residues. V lost 3 bases and J 1 base, leaving 13 bases between the germline ends. Germline V lookup: CDR1 DFQATT, CDR2 SNEGSKA (reference sequence). CDR3 sequence: CSARFNRESGNTIYF. CDR3 DNA: TGCAGTGCTAGGTTTAATCGGGAGTCTGGAAACACCATATATTTT.

V is TRBV6-2 or TRBV6-3 and J is TRBJ2-1; perhaps TRBD1 as D (5 bases). The CDR3 totals 15 residues. V lost 3 bases to trimming and J lost 5 bases, with 14 bases between them. Germline V gene lookup returns CDR1 MNHEY and CDR2 SVGEGT. CDR3 residues: CASSYGQGWDNEQFF. The CDR3 coding sequence is TGTGCCAGCAGTTATGGGCAGGGTTGGGACAATGAGCAGTTCTTC.

This rearrangement joins TRBV27 to TRBJ1-2; no clear D gene. The germline V gene has CDR1 MNHEY and CDR2 SMNVEV (reference sequence). The CDR3 totals 11 residues. Between the trimmed V and J ends, which lost 10 bases and 4 bases, there was a span of 10 bases. In DNA, the CDR3 is TGTGCCACCGTAAGGGTCTATGGCTACACCTTC. This sequence encodes CATVRVYGYTF.

Here the CDR3 reads CASSLLPGGAIGQPQHF. In DNA, the CDR3 is TGCGCCAGCAGCTTGCTTCCAGGGGGCGCAATCGGTCAGCCCCAGCATTTT. The chain is built from TRBV5-1 and TRBJ1-5; 8 positions match TRBD1. The V segment lost 1 base and the J segment 6 bases; nucleotides outside the gene matches: 12. The CDR3 has 17 residues. The germline gives CDR1 SGHRS, CDR2 YFSETQ.

This clonotype was observed a handful of times. The CDR3 spells CASSLARGAEYSNQPQHF. The DNA of the CDR3 is TGTGCCAGCAGCTTAGCTCGGGGGGCCGAGTATAGCAATCAGCCCCAGCATTTT. The chain recombines TRBV7-9 with TRBJ1-5; possible D gene TRBD1, 6 bases. This CDR3 has 18 amino acids. V lost 0 bases to trimming and J lost 0 bases, with 15 bases between them. Germline CDR1 and CDR2: SEHNR and FQNEAQ (reference sequence).

There are a few counts of this clonotype. J is TRBJ2-7 and V is TRBV6-1, with a tentative D call TRBD1 (6 bases). This CDR3 contains 14 residues. The V and J ends lost 0 bases and 5 bases respectively, with 11 bases between them. Germline V gene sequence: CDR1 MNHNS, CDR2 SASEGT. The CDR3 DNA reads TGTGCCAGCAGTGAAGCGCCCAGGGGAAACGAGCAGTACTTC. It yields the protein CASSEAPRGNEQYF.

The rearrangement links TRBV18 to TRBJ1-1; 9 nucleotides match TRBD1. The germline gives CDR1 KGHSH, CDR2 LQKENI. The CDR3 has 19 residues. V gave up 4 bases and J gave up 0 bases; unmatched junction bases: 15. DNA of the CDR3: TGTGCCAGCTCACTCATATCACCGGGACAGGGTTATATGAACACTGAAGCTTTCTTT. Translating it yields CASSLISPGQGYMNTEAFF.

Ten or more counts support this clonotype. This CDR3 is CASSLALLEQRFNYGYTF. Here the CDR3 DNA reads TGTGCCAGCAGCTTAGCGCTTTTGGAGCAGAGGTTTAACTATGGCTACACCTTC. The rearrangement joins TRBV7-2 to TRBJ1-2; D gene uncertain. The CDR3 runs 18 residues. Trimming cost V 0 bases and J 1 base, with 18 bases left between them. Looked up from germline, CDR1 is SGHTA and CDR2 is FQGNSA.

The CDR3 sequence is CASSSEAGGHRETQYF. The CDR3 nucleotides read TGTGCCAGCAGTTCAGAAGCGGGGGGGCATCGAGAGACCCAGTACTTC. This sequence joins TRBV12-3 or TRBV12-4 and TRBJ2-5; 10 positions agree with TRBD2. V dropped 4 bases and J dropped 4; count of bases not matched to a gene: 9. The CDR3 spans 16 residues.

This clonotype was observed at least ten times. The chain recombines TRBV7-9 with TRBJ2-7; 8 nucleotides match TRBD1. The CDR3 consists of 17 residues. V lost 5 bases, J lost 2 bases, and 14 bases stayed unmatched. CDR1 is SEHNR and CDR2 is FQNEAQ in the germline V gene (reference sequence). The CDR3 loop is CASSPYTRTGSTYEQYF. The CDR3 DNA reads as TGTGCCAGCAGCCCATACACCCGGACAGGGTCCACCTACGAGCAGTACTTC.

The CDR3 region is CASSEYRGNTEAFF. CDR3 coding DNA: TGCGCCAGCAGTGAGTACAGGGGTAACACTGAAGCTTTCTTT. The chain is built from TRBV10-2 and TRBJ1-1; 7 bases fit TRBD1. V dropped 1 base and J dropped 2; count of bases not matched to a gene: 1. The germline V gene has CDR1 WSHSY and CDR2 SAAADI. This CDR3 comprises 14 residues.

A single count supports this clonotype. The chain uses TRBV6-2 or TRBV6-3 and TRBJ2-2, with unresolved D. The CDR3 totals 15 residues. The V gene's germline CDR1 is MNHEY and CDR2 SVGEGT. V lost 2 bases and J 1 base, leaving 8 bases between the germline ends. This CDR3 reads CASSYGVMNTGELFF. CDR3 sequence (DNA): TGTGCCAGCAGTTACGGCGTCATGAACACCGGGGAGCTGTTTTTT.

This rearrangement joins TRBV7-9 to TRBJ1-2; 11 bases align to TRBD1. Germline trimming cut 3 bases from V and 4 bases from J; bases unmatched to any gene: 7. Germline lookup yields CDR1 SEHNR and CDR2 FQNEAQ (reference sequence). This CDR3 has 16 residues. The CDR3, as DNA: TGTGCCAGCAGCTTGGGGGACAGGGGGATTGGCTATGGCTACACCTTC. This gives the protein CASSLGDRGIGYGYTF.

V and J are TRBV12-3 or TRBV12-4 and TRBJ2-7; D may be TRBD2 (5 bases). The CDR3 loop spans 13 amino acids. The V end was cut by 1 base, the J end by 5 bases, with 9 bases between. This CDR3 reads CASSLGGSDEQYV. DNA for the CDR3: TGTGCCAGCAGTTTAGGAGGGAGCGACGAGCAGTACGTC.

This clonotype appeared a few times. The J gene is TRBJ1-2, the V gene TRBV4-1; D is unclear. The CDR3 length is 15 residues. V gave up 1 base and J gave up 8 bases, with 17 bases separating them. Germline CDR1 reads MGHRA; CDR2 reads YSYEKL. The CDR3 DNA follows: TGCGCCAGCAGCCAAGTTTCTGTCACGGAAGAAGGCTACACCTTC. Translation gives CASSQVSVTEEGYTF.

The chain joins TRBV7-9 to TRBJ1-4; D unresolved. The germline gives CDR1 SEHNR, CDR2 FQNEAQ (reference sequence). Trimming cost V 1 base and J 0 bases, with 9 bases left between them. The CDR3 has 16 amino acids. The CDR3 DNA reads TGTGCCAGCAGCTTAGAGGGTTGGGCAACTAATGAAAAACTGTTTTTT. Translating it yields CASSLEGWATNEKLFF.

The sample holds a few counts of this clonotype. The chain has TRBV6-2 or TRBV6-3 and TRBJ2-7; 7 nucleotides match TRBD1. V trimming: 5 bases; J trimming: 4 bases; junction bases outside the gene matches: 5. CDR3 length equals 13 residues. Germline values: CDR1 MNHEY, CDR2 SVGEGT. CDR3 amino acids: CASSADRTYEQYV. In nucleotides, the CDR3 is TGTGCCAGCAGTGCGGACAGGACTTACGAGCAGTACGTC.

The chain employs TRBV27 and TRBJ2-1; tentative D call: TRBD2 (6 bases). Germline V gene lookup returns CDR1 MNHEY and CDR2 SMNVEV (reference sequence). V was trimmed by 5 bases and J by 14 bases, leaving 13 bases between them. CDR3 size: 11 residues. The CDR3 coding sequence is TGTGCCAGCAGTCGCGGGGCAGGAGAGTTCTTC. Encoded protein: CASSRGAGEFF.

DNA of the CDR3: TGTGCCAGCAGCTTGACAGGGCCCCTCACCGGGGAGCTGTTTTTT. It is translated as CASSLTGPLTGELFF. The rearrangement links TRBV7-2 to TRBJ2-2, with 7 positions matching TRBD1. V was pared by 3 bases and J by 4 bases, with 5 bases of the junction left unmatched. CDR1 and CDR2 from the germline V gene are SGHTA and FQGNSA. The CDR3 consists of 15 residues.

This chain joins TRBV6-2 or TRBV6-3 and TRBJ2-7; possible D gene TRBD2, 5 bases. The germline V and J ends were trimmed by 6 bases and 1 base, with 13 bases remaining between them. Per germline, CDR1 MNHEY and CDR2 SVGEGT. CDR3 length: 14 amino acids. DNA of the CDR3: TGTGCCAGCAGCCCCGGAGGTGGATCCTACGAGCAGTACGTC. The encoded protein is CASSPGGGSYEQYV.

The DNA of the CDR3 is TGTGCCAGTACGGACAGTTATAGCGATTCACCCCTCCACTTT. Amino acid sequence: CASTDSYSDSPLHF. This chain joins TRBV27 and TRBJ1-6; a weak D match, TRBD1 (6 bases). Germline CDR1 and CDR2: MNHEY and SMNVEV (reference sequence). This CDR3 comprises 14 residues. V was pared by 9 bases and J by 8 bases, with 17 bases between.